A single sample is the source of the 26 T cell receptor beta chains below, sequenced in a study of immune evolution from preneoplasia to lung adenocarcinoma. Clones were read by immunoSEQ multiplex PCR, and TCRdb kept only the in-frame ones, dropping some. The top ten hold roughly 9.8% of the sample, which has about 6,600 clones, about 73% seen once. The sequenced material came from FFPE lung adenocarcinoma in situ tissue. The origin of the receptors is a donor older than 65 with lung adenocarcinoma.

About this clone itself: Relative to the germline gene, one junction end is altered; a read error may explain this. The rearrangement joins TRBV7-3 to TRBJ2-7; D tentatively fits TRBD1 or TRBD2 (5 bases each). This CDR3 comprises 13 residues. CDR1 SGHTA and CDR2 FQGTGA come from the germline V gene. CDR3 region: CASSLIRDHEQHF. For the CDR3, the DNA is TGTGCCAGCAGCTTAATCAGGGACCACGAGCAGCACTTC.

V is TRBV28 and J is TRBJ1-5; TRBD1 aligns across 7 bases. Germline-derived CDR1 and CDR2 are MDHEN and SYDVKM. The trim removed 4 bases at V and 4 bases at J, leaving 10 bases unmatched. This CDR3 region has 16 residues. The CDR3 DNA sequence: TGTGCCAGCAGTTCCTTCGGGACAGCCCTGAATCAGCCCCAGCATTTT. Amino acids: CASSSFGTALNQPQHF.

The V call is TRBV11-3, the J call TRBJ2-1; 8 bases align to TRBD2. The CDR3 contains 14 residues. Germline V gene sequence: CDR1 SGHNT, CDR2 YENEEA. The trim removed 10 bases at V and 0 bases at J, leaving 5 bases unmatched. This CDR3 reads CATGRGGSYNEQFF. The CDR3, as DNA: TGTGCCACCGGGAGGGGAGGCTCCTACAATGAGCAGTTCTTC.

About this clone: A junction end diverges from the germline sequence, so it may reflect a read error. The V and J genes are TRBV15 and TRBJ1-2, with D possibly matching TRBD1 (5 bases). Germline loops: CDR1 LNHNV, CDR2 YYDKDF (reference sequence). The CDR3 is 13 residues long. This CDR3 is CATGRQTNYGYTF. Here the CDR3 DNA reads TGTGCCACCGGCAGACAGACTAACTATGGCTACACCTTC.

Note on this clone: The sample has other DNA sequences that encode this CDR3 too. The CDR3, as DNA: TGTGCCAGCAGCTTCAGGGATGAAGCTTTCTTT. This sequence encodes CASSFRDEAFF. J is TRBJ1-1 and V is TRBV7-9, with a weak D call TRBD1 (5 bases). Germline V gene sequence: CDR1 SEHNR, CDR2 FQNEAQ (reference sequence). V dropped 3 bases and J dropped 7 bases, with 6 bases sitting between them. This CDR3 has 11 amino acids.

The rearrangement uses TRBV5-1 and TRBJ1-1, with TRBD1 matching 7 bases. The germline gives CDR1 SGHRS, CDR2 YFSETQ. The CDR3 contains 13 residues. With V trimmed by 3 bases and J by 4 bases, 3 bases remained unmatched. Here the CDR3 DNA reads TGCGCCAGCAGCTCAGCAGGGGGCACTGAAGCTTTCTTT. It specifies CASSSAGGTEAFF.

The chain carries TRBV20-1 and TRBJ1-2; 9 bases are a match to TRBD1. The CDR3 has 10 residues. Trimming cost V 6 bases and J 10 bases; bases outside gene matches: 3. The germline CDR1 and CDR2 sequences are DFQATT and SNEGSKA (reference sequence). The CDR3 nucleotides are TGCAGTGCAGACAGGGGGTACTACACCTTC. Its translation: CSADRGYYTF.

This sequence joins TRBV5-1 and TRBJ1-2, with D perhaps TRBD1 (5 bases). The CDR3 has 16 amino acids. CDR1 and CDR2 (germline): SGHRS, YFSETQ. The V end lost 5 bases, the J end lost 1 base, and 18 bases lay between the germline ends. The CDR3 loop is CASRSEGRDDNYGYTF. CDR3 nucleotides: TGCGCCAGCAGATCAGAGGGCAGGGACGATAACTATGGCTACACCTTC.

This clone was picked up a small number of times. The chain joins TRBV11-2 to TRBJ2-1, with 11 bases fitting TRBD2. J gave up 8 bases and V 5 bases, and 8 bases lay outside the gene matches. There are 15 residues in the CDR3. Germline-derived CDR1 and CDR2 are SGHAT and FQNNGV. The CDR3 DNA sequence: TGTGCCAGCAGCGAAACTAGCGGGAGAAGGGATGAGCAGTTCTTC. This codes for CASSETSGRRDEQFF. Combining the CDR3 with reference TRBV11-2 and TRBJ2-1 gives the whole variable domain EAGVAQSPRYKIIEKRQSVAFWCNPISGHATLYWYQQILGQGPKLLIQFQNNGVVDDSQLPKDRFSAERLKGVDSTLKIQPAKLEDSAVYLCASSETSGRRDEQFFGPGTRLTVL.

This chain connects TRBV9 to TRBJ2-2; maybe TRBD2 (7 bases). The ends were cut back, 1 base at V and 2 bases at J, with 12 bases in the middle. CDR3 size: 16 residues. CDR1 and CDR2 (germline): SGDLS, YYNGEE. The CDR3 loop reads CASSVFGGANTGELFF. CDR3 coding DNA: TGTGCCAGCAGCGTATTTGGGGGGGCTAACACCGGGGAGCTGTTTTTT.

About this clone: One end of the junction fails to match germline, which may point to a read error. The chain is built from TRBV7-7 and TRBJ2-5; no clear D gene. The CDR3 length is 13 residues. The V gene's germline CDR1 is SSHAT and CDR2 FNYEAQ (reference sequence). The CDR3 sequence: CASSLETYETQYF. The CDR3 nucleotides are TGTGCTAGCAGCTTAGAAACGTATGAGACCCAGTACTTC.

By sample fraction, this clone is medium-sized. The V call is TRBV5-8, the J call TRBJ1-1; D gene unclear. V lost 1 base and J 5 bases, leaving 0 bases between the germline ends. The CDR3 has 10 residues. CDR1 and CDR2 (germline): SGHTS, YDEGEE. Here the CDR3 reads CASSLTEAFF. The CDR3 DNA reads TGTGCCAGCAGCTTGACTGAAGCTTTCTTT.

The table lists this clone with a count of one. This chain connects TRBV6-5 to TRBJ2-3; the D is unclear. The CDR3 is made up of 14 amino acids. The V gene's germline CDR1 is MNHEY and CDR2 SVGAGI. Trimming took 6 bases from V and 2 from J, leaving 12 bases between them. CDR3 DNA sequence: TGTGCCAGCAGCCTCCGCGCGACCACAGATACGCAGTATTTT. It encodes CASSLRATTDTQYF.

DNA for the CDR3: TGTGCCTGGAGTGTTGGACACTCGGCGGCGAACGAGCAGTACTTC. Translating gives CAWSVGHSAANEQYF. The chain carries TRBV30 and TRBJ2-7; TRBD1 might be the D (5 bases). The CDR3 covers 15 residues. The V end lost 0 bases, the J end lost 5 bases, and 17 bases lay between the germline ends. Germline CDR1 GTSNPN, CDR2 SVGIG (reference sequence).

The count of this clone is one. The V gene is TRBV6-5, the J gene TRBJ1-1; 9 positions match TRBD1. CDR1 is MNHEY and CDR2 is SVGAGI in the germline V gene. This CDR3 has 15 amino acids. V lost 7 bases, J lost 5 bases, and 11 bases stayed unmatched. CDR3 nucleotides: TGTGCCAGCACCCTGGCACTCGACAGGGGGACTGAAGCTTTCTTT. Protein product: CASTLALDRGTEAFF.

This clone has a single count. This chain joins TRBV7-2 and TRBJ1-2; 12 nucleotides agree with TRBD1. This CDR3 is built from 15 residues. With 4 bases clipped from V and 3 bases from J, the junction kept 3 bases outside the gene matches. Germline CDR1 reads SGHTA; CDR2 reads FQGNSA. The CDR3 here is CASSWGTGGDYGYTF. Here the CDR3 DNA reads TGTGCCAGCAGCTGGGGGACAGGGGGCGACTATGGCTACACCTTC.

This clone was picked up one time. V and J are TRBV5-1 and TRBJ1-1, with D possibly being TRBD1 (6 bases). Trimming shortened V by 5 bases and J by 4 bases, and 9 bases separated the two germline ends. The CDR3 has 12 amino acids. Germline CDR1 SGHRS, CDR2 YFSETQ. CDR3 coding DNA: TGCGCCAGCAGGCGGGACATCACTGAAGCTTTCTTT. Translated, it gives CASRRDITEAFF. Filled out from reference TRBV5-1 and TRBJ1-1, the complete variable domain reads KAGVTQTPRYLIKTRGQQVTLSCSPISGHRSVSWYQQTPGQGLQFLFEYFSETQRNKGNFPGRFSGRQFSNSRSEMNVSTLELGDSALYLCASRRDITEAFFGQGTRLTVV.

This sequence joins TRBV15 and TRBJ1-4, with unresolved D. The CDR3 contains 16 residues. V was shortened by 0 bases and J by 0 bases, with 8 bases between the two germline ends. Germline V lookup: CDR1 LNHNV, CDR2 YYDKDF (reference sequence). The CDR3 DNA is TGTGCCACCAGCAGAGATAAGGCAGCAACTAATGAAAAACTGTTTTTT. Its protein product is CATSRDKAATNEKLFF.

This clone has more than one count but fewer than ten. The chain employs TRBV7-2 and TRBJ2-1; no clear D. CDR3 length: 12 residues. Germline CDR1 SGHTA, CDR2 FQGNSA. V lost 1 base to trimming and J lost 13 bases, with 11 bases between them. The CDR3 DNA sequence: TGTGCCAGCAGCTTAGATCGGCGGAACCAGTTCTTC. This encodes CASSLDRRNQFF.

This clone showed up just once. V and J are TRBV29-1 and TRBJ1-2; a weak D match, TRBD1 (5 bases). CDR1 and CDR2 (germline): SQVTM, ANQGSEA. The V end was cut by 7 bases, the J end by 4 bases, with 22 bases between. The CDR3 runs 15 residues. The CDR3 region is CSAELWDGGSYGYTF. CDR3 in DNA: TGCAGCGCAGAACTCTGGGATGGGGGGAGCTATGGCTACACCTTC.

The chain links TRBV7-3 to TRBJ1-1; no reliable D call. This CDR3 comprises 14 residues. Germline loops: CDR1 SGHTA, CDR2 FQGTGA. Trimming removed 0 bases at V and 0 bases at J, with 5 bases between. Written as DNA, the CDR3 is TGTGCCAGCAGCTTAACTGGGATGAACACTGAAGCTTTCTTT. Encoded protein: CASSLTGMNTEAFF. The full variable domain, with the rest looked up from reference TRBV7-3 and TRBJ1-1, is GAGVSQTPSNKVTEKGKYVELRCDPISGHTALYWYRQSLGQGPEFLIYFQGTGAADDSGLPNDRFFAVRPEGSVSTLKIQRTERGDSAVYLCASSLTGMNTEAFFGQGTRLTVV.

This rearrangement joins TRBV29-1 to TRBJ2-7; D is unresolved. The ends were cut back, 2 bases at V and 0 bases at J, with 14 bases in the middle. The CDR3 has 15 residues. Germline V gene sequence: CDR1 SQVTM, CDR2 ANQGSEA. CDR3 region: CSVELSGLSSYEQYF. Written as DNA, the CDR3 is TGCAGCGTTGAACTGTCAGGCCTTAGCTCCTACGAGCAGTACTTC.

This sequence joins TRBV7-9 and TRBJ2-1, with D possibly being TRBD1 or TRBD2 (5 bases each). The germline gives CDR1 SEHNR, CDR2 FQNEAQ (reference sequence). V gave up 11 bases and J gave up 5 bases, with 13 bases separating them. The CDR3 is 12 residues long. CDR3 bases: TGTGCCGGCCGGGACGGAGACAATGAGCAGTTCTTC. It encodes CAGRDGDNEQFF.

This clone was found once. The chain recombines TRBV7-9 with TRBJ2-3, with D perhaps matching TRBD1 (5 bases). This CDR3 is built from 15 residues. Germline CDR1 SEHNR, CDR2 FQNEAQ (reference sequence). The V end was cut by 3 bases, the J end by 4 bases, with 14 bases between. CDR3 sequence (DNA): TGTGCCAGCAGCTTGAACATCTTGGGGCCAGATACGCAGTATTTT. Translating gives CASSLNILGPDTQYF.

This chain links TRBV15 with TRBJ1-1, with TRBD1 matching over 9 bases. Germline V gene sequence: CDR1 LNHNV, CDR2 YYDKDF (reference sequence). This CDR3 comprises 14 residues. V lost 5 bases and J lost 12; bases outside the gene matches: 13. CDR3 amino acids: CATSPPTGTGITFF. The CDR3 DNA is TGTGCCACCAGCCCACCAACCGGGACAGGGATAACTTTCTTT.

This chain uses TRBV9 with TRBJ1-1; 7 nucleotides match TRBD1. The CDR3 loop spans 14 amino acids. With 0 bases clipped from V and 9 bases from J, the junction kept 8 bases outside the gene matches. Germline CDR1 is SGDLS and CDR2 is YYNGEE. In DNA form, the CDR3 reads TGTGCCAGCAGCGTAGAGGGGTCCAGGGGGAAAGCTTTCTTT. Translated: CASSVEGSRGKAFF.